This T cell receptor beta chain was identified in a study of cytomegalovirus exposure and HLA in healthy donors. The CDR3 extends over 15 amino acids. Germline V gives CDR1 LNHDA, CDR2 SQIVND (reference sequence). V lost 3 bases and J 2 bases, leaving 14 bases between the germline ends. Use of 60 Vbeta and 13 Jbeta primers characterized the PCR. The repertoire was sequenced with immunoSEQ multiplex PCR; TCRdb's copy has only in-frame clones and lacks some. The sample gives about 190,000 clones, 65% to 85% of which show up once; over 1.5% is in the top ten. This clone has a handful of counts. The specimen sequenced was PBMCs. This sequence was found in a man aged 40-55 years in good health and CMV-seropositive. V gene TRBV19 combines with J gene TRBJ2-7; a weak D match, TRBD2 (6 bases). CDR3 DNA sequence: TGTGCCAGTAGTATTATCGGGAGTGCTCCCTACGAGCAGTACTTC. Translating gives CASSIIGSAPYEQYF.